The clone carrying this TCR beta chain was counted once. The source of the sample is a study of blood T cell repertoires in COVID-19. On the study more broadly: The United States, Italy and Spain were the sources of the acute and convalescent COVID-19 samples. From T cells, B-cell-depleted T cells, or PBMCs came the material, which was cDNA or gDNA.

Some clones are missing from TCRdb's copy, which holds only in-frame ones; the method was immunoSEQ multiplex PCR. The sample records roughly 140,000 clones, 87% being singletons. The V gene lost 0 bases and the J gene lost 1 base, with 8 bases spanning the gap. Germline V gene sequence: CDR1 SGHNT, CDR2 YYREEE (reference sequence). The CDR3 loop spans 14 amino acids. This chain joins TRBV5-4 and TRBJ2-7; D remains unclear. The specimen sequenced was peripheral blood. This sequence originates from a woman between 40 and 50 years old with acute or convalescent COVID-19. This CDR3 reads CASSLGQNSYEQYF. The CDR3 coding sequence is TGTGCCAGCAGCTTGGGGCAGAATTCCTACGAGCAGTACTTC. The full variable domain, its missing parts supplied by reference TRBV5-4 and TRBJ2-7, is ETGVTQSPTHLIKTRGQQVTLRCSSQSGHNTVSWYQQALGQGPQFIFQYYREEENGRGNFPPRFSGLQFPNYSSELNVNALELDDSALYLCASSLGQNSYEQYFGPGTRLTVT.